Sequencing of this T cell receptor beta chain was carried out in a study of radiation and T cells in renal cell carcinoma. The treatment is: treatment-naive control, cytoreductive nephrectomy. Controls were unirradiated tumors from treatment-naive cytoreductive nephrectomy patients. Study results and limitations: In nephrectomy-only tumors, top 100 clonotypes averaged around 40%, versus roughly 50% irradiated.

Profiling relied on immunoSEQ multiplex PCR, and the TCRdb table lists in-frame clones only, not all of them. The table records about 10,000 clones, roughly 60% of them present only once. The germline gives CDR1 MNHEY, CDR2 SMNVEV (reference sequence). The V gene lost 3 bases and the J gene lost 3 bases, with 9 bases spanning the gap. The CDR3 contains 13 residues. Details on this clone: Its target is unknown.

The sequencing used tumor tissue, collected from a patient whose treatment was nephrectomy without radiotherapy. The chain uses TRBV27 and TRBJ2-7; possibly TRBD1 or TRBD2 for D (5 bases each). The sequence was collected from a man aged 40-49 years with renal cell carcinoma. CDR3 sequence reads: CASSLPGSYEQYF. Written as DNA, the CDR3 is TGTGCCAGCAGTTTGCCAGGGAGCTACGAGCAGTACTTC.